The entry below gives a single T cell receptor (beta chain) sequence along with its context. These data come from a study of early T cells in non-severe SARS-CoV-2 infection. MiXCR, run by TCRdb on the 5' RACE reads, gives a single entry per CDR3 protein. The data show some 59,000 distinct CDR3 sequences, about a tenth seen once. The CDR3 sequence is 12 residues long. CDR1 is ENHRY, CDR2 SYGVKD, per germline. V was clipped by 2 bases and J by 8 bases, with 4 bases between them. Input material: whole blood. The chain joins TRBV10-3 to TRBJ1-6; the D is unclear. The sequence was collected from an adult who was a healthcare worker with PCR-confirmed SARS-CoV-2 infection or an uninfected control (not recorded which). CDR3 sequence reads: CAISEVYSPLHF. The CDR3, as DNA: TGTGCCATCAGTGAGGTCTATTCACCCCTCCACTTT.